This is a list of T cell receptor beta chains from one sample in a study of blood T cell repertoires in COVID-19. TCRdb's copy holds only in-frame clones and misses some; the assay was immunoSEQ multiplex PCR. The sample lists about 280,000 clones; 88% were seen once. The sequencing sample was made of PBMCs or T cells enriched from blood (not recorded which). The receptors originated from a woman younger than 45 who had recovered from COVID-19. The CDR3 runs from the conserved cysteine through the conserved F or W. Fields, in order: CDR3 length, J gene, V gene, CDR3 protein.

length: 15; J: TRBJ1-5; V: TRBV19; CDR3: CASKVRGTVDQPQHF
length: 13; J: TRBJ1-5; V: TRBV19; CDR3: CASSIEPTRPQHF
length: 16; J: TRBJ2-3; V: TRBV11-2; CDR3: CASSLVTGGLSDTQYF
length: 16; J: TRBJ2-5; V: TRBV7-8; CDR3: CASSLLAGQGEETQYF
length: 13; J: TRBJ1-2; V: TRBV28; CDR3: CASSGGFLLGYTF
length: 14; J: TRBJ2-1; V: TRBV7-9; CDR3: CASSLRVDDNEQFF
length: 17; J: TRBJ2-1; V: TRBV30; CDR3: CAGPGLAGGPQYNEQFF
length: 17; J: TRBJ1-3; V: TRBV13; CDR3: CASSSWTGDLSGNTIYF
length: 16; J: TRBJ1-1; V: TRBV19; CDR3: CASSIRRLRSDTEAFF
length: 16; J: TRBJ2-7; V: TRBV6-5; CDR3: CASSSFPAGTAYEQYF
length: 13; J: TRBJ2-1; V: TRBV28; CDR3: CASSLGGGDEQFF
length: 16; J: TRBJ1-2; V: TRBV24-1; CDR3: CATSDPTGGGNYGYTF
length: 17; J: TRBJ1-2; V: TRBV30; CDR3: CAWSVGQNRQPNYGYTF
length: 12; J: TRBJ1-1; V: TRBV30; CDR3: CAWSTKNTEAFF
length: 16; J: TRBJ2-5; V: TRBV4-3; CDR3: CASSLRGASPQETQYF
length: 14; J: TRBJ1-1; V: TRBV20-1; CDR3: CSASRTGRPTEAFF
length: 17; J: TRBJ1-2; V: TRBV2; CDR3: CASSEGSHFSDFYGYTF
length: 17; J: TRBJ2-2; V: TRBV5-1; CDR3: CASSLSLGGSSTGELFF
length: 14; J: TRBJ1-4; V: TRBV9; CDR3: CASRGQGTNEKLFF
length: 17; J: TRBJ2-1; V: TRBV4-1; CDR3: CASSQVVAGFTYNEQFF
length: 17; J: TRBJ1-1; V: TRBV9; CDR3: CASSVVVWGQPNTEAFF
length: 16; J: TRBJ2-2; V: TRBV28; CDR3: CASTIRLAGDTGELFF
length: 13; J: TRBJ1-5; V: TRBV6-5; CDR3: CASTLGQNQPQHF
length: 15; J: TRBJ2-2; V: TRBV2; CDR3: CASSRTSGYTGELFF
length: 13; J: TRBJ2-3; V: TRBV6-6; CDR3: CASSYSRSKTQYF
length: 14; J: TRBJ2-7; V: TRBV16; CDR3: CASSLTGQPYEQYF
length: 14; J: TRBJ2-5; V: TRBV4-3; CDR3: CASSPGTGKETQYF
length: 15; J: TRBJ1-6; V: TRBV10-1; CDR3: CASSEESSYNSPLHF
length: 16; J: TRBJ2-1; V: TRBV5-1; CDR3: CASSTPLAGGPNEQFF
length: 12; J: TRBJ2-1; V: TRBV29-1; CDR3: CSAAGQNNEQFF
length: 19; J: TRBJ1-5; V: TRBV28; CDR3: CASNFVWGEDIYSNQPQHF
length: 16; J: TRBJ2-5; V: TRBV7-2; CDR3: CASSPGLAGGQETQYF
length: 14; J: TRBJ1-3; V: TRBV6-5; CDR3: CASSQAITGNTIYF
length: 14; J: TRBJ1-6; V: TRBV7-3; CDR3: CASSNGQAHSPLHF
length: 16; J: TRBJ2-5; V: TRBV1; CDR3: CTSSQAASGSKETQYF
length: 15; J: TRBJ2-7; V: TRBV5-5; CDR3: CASSRVLNQVSEQYF
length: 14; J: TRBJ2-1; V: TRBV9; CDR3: CASSVASSYNEQFF
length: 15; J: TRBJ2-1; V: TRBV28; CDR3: CASSSGQGLRDEQFF
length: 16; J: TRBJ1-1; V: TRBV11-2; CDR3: CASQGQGNSGGTEAFF
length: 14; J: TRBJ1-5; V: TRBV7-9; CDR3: CASSWEGGNQPQHF
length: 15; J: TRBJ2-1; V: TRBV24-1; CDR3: CATSRREVTYNEQFF
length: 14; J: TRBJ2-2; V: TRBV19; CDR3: CASSITGTDGELFF
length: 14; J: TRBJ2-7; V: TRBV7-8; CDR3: CASSLRNRESEQYF
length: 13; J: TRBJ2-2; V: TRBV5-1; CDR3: CASMSSETGELFF
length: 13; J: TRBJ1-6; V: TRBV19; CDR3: CASTEGLGSPLHF
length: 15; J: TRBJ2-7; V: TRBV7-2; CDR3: CASSLGESLWYEQYF
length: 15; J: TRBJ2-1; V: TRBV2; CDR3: CASSPGTSHVDEQFF
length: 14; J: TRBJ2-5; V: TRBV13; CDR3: CASSSYSGAETQYF
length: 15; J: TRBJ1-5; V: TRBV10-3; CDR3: CAISASGSGNQPQHF
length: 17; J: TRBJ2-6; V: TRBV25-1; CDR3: CASSGLARSPGANVLTF
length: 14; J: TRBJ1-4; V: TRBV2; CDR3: CASSLGAGDRPLRF
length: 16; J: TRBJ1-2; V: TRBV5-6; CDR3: CASSGPLAGQSYGYTF
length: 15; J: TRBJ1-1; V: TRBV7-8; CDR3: CASTVGGVVNTEAFF
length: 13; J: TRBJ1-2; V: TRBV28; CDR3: CASSFRTGGDYTF
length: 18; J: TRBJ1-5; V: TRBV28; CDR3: CASSPQGGTGGSGQPQHF
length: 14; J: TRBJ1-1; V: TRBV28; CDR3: CASREPSGNTEAFF
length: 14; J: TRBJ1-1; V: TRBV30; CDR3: CAWRTAGGNTEAFF